The 12 T cell receptor beta chains listed next were all sequenced from one sample in a study of T cell repertoires in cytomegalovirus infection. MiXCR, applied by TCRdb to the reads, yields one record per CDR3 protein. The data show hundreds of thousands of distinct CDR3 sequences, around a third seen once. The antigens of these receptors remain unknown. Specimen: cultured CD8+ T cells from PBMCs, collected from culture after CMV antigen stimulation. The receptors shown here come from a human donor in good health (CMV status not recorded). Some clones in this sample may be carry-over from other donors' samples.

This clonotype was observed a few times. V gene TRBV7-8 combines with J gene TRBJ2-1, with D possibly being TRBD1 or TRBD2 (5 bases each). This CDR3 is built from 14 residues. V was trimmed by 8 bases and J by 7 bases, leaving 18 bases between them. Germline loops: CDR1 SGHVS, CDR2 FQNEAQ. CDR3 sequence reads: CASRSSSGTNEQFF. The CDR3 DNA follows: TGTGCCAGCCGTAGCTCGTCGGGGACGAATGAGCAGTTCTTC.

The rearrangement joins TRBV4-3 to TRBJ1-2; D ambiguous. Per germline, CDR1 LGHNA and CDR2 YSLEER. Trimming stripped 0 bases from V and 4 bases from J, with 12 bases between. This CDR3 comprises 15 residues. The CDR3 region is CASSQDFLQSYGYTF. CDR3 in DNA: TGCGCCAGCAGCCAAGATTTCCTTCAGAGCTATGGCTACACCTTC.

This clonotype was seen only a few times. Written as DNA, the CDR3 is TGTGCTAGTGGTTTGGTAGGACAGGCTATGTACCAAGAGACCCAGTACTTC. Translation: CASGLVGQAMYQETQYF. The genes are TRBV12-5 and TRBJ2-5; TRBD1 matches 7 bases. The CDR3 is 17 amino acids. V lost 0 bases to trimming and J lost 0 bases; unmatched junction nucleotides: 7. The V gene's germline CDR1 is LGHNT and CDR2 FRNRAP.

The table lists this clonotype with a few counts. The chain recombines TRBV10-3 with TRBJ2-1; D is possibly TRBD2 (7 bases). The CDR3 has 15 residues. V was pared by 10 bases and J by 2 bases, with 18 bases between. Looked up from germline, CDR1 is ENHRY and CDR2 is SYGVKD. This CDR3 is CATWGGRTTYNEQFF. The CDR3 nucleotides are TGTGCCACTTGGGGGGGCCGGACAACCTACAATGAGCAGTTCTTC.

This chain links TRBV29-1 with TRBJ2-7; D possibly corresponds to TRBD1 (6 bases). CDR3 size: 14 residues. V lost 3 bases, J lost 1 base, and 13 bases lay in between. CDR1 is SQVTM and CDR2 is ANQGSEA in the germline V gene. The CDR3 is CSVESGDQSYEQYF. The CDR3, as DNA: TGCAGCGTTGAGTCAGGGGATCAGTCCTACGAGCAGTACTTC.

The rearrangement links TRBV4-1 to TRBJ2-5; D is possibly TRBD2 (6 bases). The CDR3 runs 15 residues. V lost 3 bases, J lost 5 bases, and 16 bases lay in between. Germline V lookup: CDR1 MGHRA, CDR2 YSYEKL. The CDR3 nucleotides read TGCGCCAGCAGCCAGAGGGACTGGGCGGGTGAGACCCAGTACTTC. Translating gives CASSQRDWAGETQYF.

The chain uses TRBV29-1 and TRBJ1-1; 7 bases are a match to TRBD1. In germline, CDR1 is SQVTM, CDR2 ANQGSEA. The V segment lost 6 bases and the J segment 5 bases; nucleotides outside the gene matches: 3. This CDR3 contains 11 residues. The DNA of the CDR3 is TGCAGCGTAGGGGGCAGGACTGAAGCTTTCTTT. It is translated as CSVGGRTEAFF. The variable domain in full, completed from reference TRBV29-1 and TRBJ1-1, reads SAVISQKPSRDICQRGTSLTIQCQVDSQVTMMFWYRQQPGQSLTLIATANQGSEATYESGFVIDKFPISRPNLTFSTLTVSNMSPEDSSIYLCSVGGRTEAFFGQGTRLTVV.

This clonotype was observed at least ten times. The chain carries TRBV7-2 and TRBJ1-5; D is ambiguous. There are 15 residues in the CDR3. In germline, CDR1 is SGHTA, CDR2 FQGNSA. V was pared by 1 base and J by 4 bases, with 11 bases between. The DNA of the CDR3 is TGTGCCAGCAGCTTAGAATTCGGTTCAAATCAGCCCCAGCATTTT. It translates to CASSLEFGSNQPQHF.

This clonotype was seen a handful of times. The chain links TRBV12-3 or TRBV12-4 to TRBJ2-3; D remains ambiguous. The CDR3 contains 16 residues. Trimming stripped 3 bases from V and 2 bases from J, with 15 bases between. The CDR3 loop reads CASSFSPNIHTDTQYF. For the CDR3, the DNA is TGTGCCAGCAGTTTCTCGCCAAATATTCACACAGATACGCAGTATTTT.

The chain carries TRBV7-9 and TRBJ2-7, with 8 bases matching TRBD1. Losses at the gene ends were 5 bases for V and 2 bases for J; bases not matched to a gene: 5. This CDR3 contains 14 residues. Per germline, CDR1 SEHNR and CDR2 FQNEAQ (reference sequence). Here the CDR3 reads CASSSRTGPYEQYV. CDR3 nucleotides: TGTGCCAGCAGCAGCCGGACAGGGCCCTACGAGCAGTACGTC.

The rearrangement uses TRBV6-6 and TRBJ1-2; 7 bases are a match to TRBD1. J lost 0 bases, V lost 7 bases, and 8 bases had no gene match. The CDR3 has 15 amino acids. The germline V gene has CDR1 MNHNY and CDR2 SVGAGI (reference sequence). The CDR3 here is CASTNPGQTNYGYTF. The CDR3 region has the DNA TGTGCCAGCACTAACCCGGGACAGACTAACTATGGCTACACCTTC.

The V call is TRBV6-2 or TRBV6-3, the J call TRBJ1-5; 9 bases are shared with TRBD1. CDR1 and CDR2 from the germline V gene are MNHEY and SVGEGT. There are 15 residues in the CDR3. V was pared by 7 bases and J by 2 bases, with 6 bases of the junction left unmatched. The CDR3 sequence: CASTRTGAGNQPQHF. CDR3 coding DNA: TGTGCCAGCACCAGGACAGGGGCCGGCAATCAGCCCCAGCATTTT.